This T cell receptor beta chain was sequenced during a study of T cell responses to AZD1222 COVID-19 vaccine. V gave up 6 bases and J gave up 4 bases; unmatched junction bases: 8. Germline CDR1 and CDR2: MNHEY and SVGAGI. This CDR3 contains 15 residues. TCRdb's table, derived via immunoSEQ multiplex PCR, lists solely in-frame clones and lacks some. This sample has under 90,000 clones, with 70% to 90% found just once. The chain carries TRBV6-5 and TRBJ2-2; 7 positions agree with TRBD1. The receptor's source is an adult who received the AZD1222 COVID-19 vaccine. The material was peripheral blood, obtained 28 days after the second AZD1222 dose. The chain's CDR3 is CASRPRGQITGELFF. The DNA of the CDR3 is TGTGCCAGCAGACCGAGGGGACAGATCACCGGGGAGCTGTTTTTT.